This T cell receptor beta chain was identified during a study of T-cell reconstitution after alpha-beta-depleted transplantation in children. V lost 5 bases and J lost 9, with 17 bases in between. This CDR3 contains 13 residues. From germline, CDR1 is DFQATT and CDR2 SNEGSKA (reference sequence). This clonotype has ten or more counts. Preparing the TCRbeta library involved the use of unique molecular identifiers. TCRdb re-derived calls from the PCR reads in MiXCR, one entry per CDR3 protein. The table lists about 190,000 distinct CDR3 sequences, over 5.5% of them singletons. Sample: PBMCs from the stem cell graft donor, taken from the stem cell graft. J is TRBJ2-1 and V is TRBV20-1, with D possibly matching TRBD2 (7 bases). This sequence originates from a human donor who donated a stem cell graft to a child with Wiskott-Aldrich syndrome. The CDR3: CSAWGPGRREQFF. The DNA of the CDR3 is TGCAGTGCTTGGGGGCCCGGGAGGCGTGAGCAGTTCTTC.